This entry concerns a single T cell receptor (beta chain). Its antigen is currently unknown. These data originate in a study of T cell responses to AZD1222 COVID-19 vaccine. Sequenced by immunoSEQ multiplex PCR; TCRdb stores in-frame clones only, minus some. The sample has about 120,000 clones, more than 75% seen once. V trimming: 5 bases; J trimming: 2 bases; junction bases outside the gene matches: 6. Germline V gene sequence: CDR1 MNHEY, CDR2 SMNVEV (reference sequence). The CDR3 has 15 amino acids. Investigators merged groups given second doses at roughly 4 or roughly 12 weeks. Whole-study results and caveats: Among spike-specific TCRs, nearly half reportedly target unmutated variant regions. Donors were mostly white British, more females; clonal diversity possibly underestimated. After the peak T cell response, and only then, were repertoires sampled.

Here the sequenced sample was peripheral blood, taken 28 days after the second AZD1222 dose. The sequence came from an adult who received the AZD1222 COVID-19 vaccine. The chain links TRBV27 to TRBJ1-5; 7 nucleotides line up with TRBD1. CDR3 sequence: CASSIRQGGNQPQHF. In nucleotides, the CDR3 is TGTGCCAGCAGTATTCGACAGGGTGGCAATCAGCCCCAGCATTTT.